This T cell receptor (beta chain) is drawn from a study of T cells in localized non-small cell lung cancer. Notes on the study in general: Those with higher blood T cell density had longer overall survival. Adjacent lung tissue had a median about 52 of the top 100 clones found in the tumor. Uninvolved adjacent lung had more T cell clonality than any other tissue, topping tumor.

Generated by immunoSEQ multiplex PCR, the TCRdb table keeps only in-frame clones and is missing some. This sample yields fewer than 100,000 clones, of which 87% are seen a single time; around 15% belongs to the top ten. This clone occurred once. Its antigen is still unknown. The V gene end was trimmed by 0 bases and the J gene end by 6 bases; junction bases not matched to a gene: 4. This CDR3 region has 15 residues. In germline, CDR1 is SGHRS, CDR2 YFSETQ. Here the sequenced sample was peripheral blood, taken before any cancer treatment. This TCR was recovered from a man between 40 and 69 years old with stage I squamous cell lung carcinoma. The chain is built from TRBV5-1 and TRBJ2-3; 10 positions match TRBD1. Here the CDR3 reads CASSLGQGAIDTQYF. In nucleotides, the CDR3 is TGCGCCAGCAGCTTGGGACAGGGGGCGATTGATACGCAGTATTTT.